The present T cell receptor beta chain was sequenced within a study of T cell changes during pregnancy in multiple sclerosis. The germline CDR1 and CDR2 sequences are SGDLS and YYNGEE. The V and J ends lost 5 bases and 0 bases respectively, with 10 bases between them. The CDR3 spans 14 residues. The protocol was immunoSEQ multiplex PCR, while the TCRdb copy is restricted to in-frame clones and leaves out a portion. This sample has fewer than 70,000 clones, with roughly 92% found just once. Sequences were derived from CD8+ T cells from peripheral blood mononuclear cells, sampled in the third trimester of pregnancy. This sequence was found in a female donor in good health, enrolled as a control in a pregnancy study. The V call is TRBV9, the J call TRBJ2-3, with D possibly TRBD2 on 5 matching bases. The DNA of the CDR3 is TGTGCCAGCAGAGGACTGACTAGCACAGATACGCAGTATTTT. Translating gives CASRGLTSTDTQYF.